Presented here are 7 T cell receptor beta chains from one specimen sequenced in a study of spatial heterogeneity in lung cancer. MiXCR, run by TCRdb on the 5' RACE reads, gives a single entry per CDR3 protein. This table has about 38,000 distinct CDR3 sequences, around 7.6% appearing once. Time point indicated: blood at routine non-recurrence follow-up after resection. Specimen: PBMCs, collected at follow-up. The receptors shown here come from a male donor with early-stage non-small cell lung cancer.

This clonotype occurred many times. Here the CDR3 reads CASSFLAGGYVDEQFF. Written as DNA, the CDR3 is TGTGCCAGCAGCTTCTTAGCGGGGGGCTACGTGGATGAGCAGTTCTTC. This chain uses TRBV7-2 with TRBJ2-1; 10 bases are shared with TRBD2. The CDR3 totals 16 residues. J was trimmed by 8 bases and V by 3 bases; bases with no gene match: 10. From germline, CDR1 is SGHTA and CDR2 FQGNSA.

This clonotype showed up many times. The CDR3 reads CASSLAGQFEETQYF. CDR3 DNA sequence: TGCGCCAGCAGCTTGGCCGGACAGTTCGAGGAGACCCAGTACTTC. The genes are TRBV5-1 and TRBJ2-5, with D perhaps TRBD1 (6 bases). Trimming pared 0 bases from V and 5 bases from J, leaving 14 bases between. The CDR3 runs to 15 residues. In germline, CDR1 is SGHRS, CDR2 YFSETQ. Full variable domain (rest looked up from reference TRBV5-1 and TRBJ2-5): KAGVTQTPRYLIKTRGQQVTLSCSPISGHRSVSWYQQTPGQGLQFLFEYFSETQRNKGNFPGRFSGRQFSNSRSEMNVSTLELGDSALYLCASSLAGQFEETQYFGPGTRLLVL.

This clonotype showed up many times. The V gene is TRBV2, the J gene TRBJ1-2, with D perhaps TRBD1 (6 bases). Trimming pared 3 bases from V and 8 bases from J, leaving 16 bases between. This CDR3 has 14 amino acids. The germline CDR1 and CDR2 sequences are SNHLY and FYNNEI. DNA for the CDR3: TGTGCCAGCAGTGAGAAGGGACAAATGGGGGGCTACACCTTC. Amino acids: CASSEKGQMGGYTF.

The gene calls are TRBV5-1 and TRBJ2-7; 12 nucleotides align to TRBD1. CDR1 is SGHRS and CDR2 is YFSETQ in the germline V gene. The CDR3 is 14 amino acids. Trimming took 3 bases from V and 6 from J; bases not matched to a gene: 4. Written as DNA, the CDR3 is TGCGCCAGCAGCTCCCCGGGACAGGGGGCCGAGCAGTACTTC. It codes for CASSSPGQGAEQYF.

This clonotype has at least ten counts. V and J are TRBV5-1 and TRBJ1-4; the match to TRBD1 covers 7 bases. Trimming cost V 2 bases and J 4 bases; bases outside gene matches: 2. The germline V gene has CDR1 SGHRS and CDR2 YFSETQ. The CDR3 runs to 14 residues. The CDR3 here is CASSLQGINEKLFF. CDR3 bases: TGCGCCAGCAGCTTACAGGGGATTAATGAAAAACTGTTTTTT.

This chain connects TRBV11-3 to TRBJ2-3; D gene unclear. With 5 bases removed from V and 4 bases from J, the gap between germline ends came to 13 bases. This CDR3 comprises 14 residues. The germline V gene has CDR1 SGHNT and CDR2 YENEEA. CDR3 region: CASSLRRFADTQYF. The CDR3 DNA sequence: TGTGCCAGCAGCCTTAGGAGATTCGCAGATACGCAGTATTTT.

Only a few counts were recorded for this clonotype. The CDR3 here is CASSQDTVAYNEQFF. DNA of the CDR3: TGTGCCAGCAGCCAAGATACGGTAGCATACAATGAGCAGTTCTTC. This chain uses TRBV3-1 with TRBJ2-1; D remains unclear. Trimming cost V 0 bases and J 4 bases, with 10 bases left between them. The CDR3 loop spans 15 amino acids. Germline V gives CDR1 LGHDT, CDR2 YNNKEL (reference sequence).